The 26 T cell receptor beta chains in this list originate from one sample, sequenced in a study of molecular identifiers for immune sequencing clone quantification. TCRdb re-analysed the PCR reads in MiXCR, keeping a single row per CDR3 protein. Here the sample spans under 600,000 distinct CDR3 sequences, 20% to 25% being singletons. The source material was naive CD8+ T cells from blood, with Jurkat cell RNA spiked in. Described subset: FACS-sorted CD8+CD4-CCR7+CD45RA+ naive T cells. These receptors originate from a human donor in good health. Some libraries in this study had Jurkat cell RNA spiked in.

Of note for this clonotype: Relative to the germline gene, one junction end is altered; a read error may explain this. The J gene is TRBJ1-1, the V gene TRBV30; D possibly corresponds to TRBD1 (6 bases). Germline values: CDR1 GTSNPN, CDR2 SVGIG (reference sequence). The CDR3 covers 15 residues. The DNA for the CDR3 is TGTGCCTGGAGTGTACTGCAGGAGGGGGACACTGGAGCTTTCTTT. Its protein is CAWSVLQEGDTGAFF.

This clonotype was counted between two and nine times. The V gene is TRBV4-1, the J gene TRBJ1-1; D may be TRBD1 (6 bases). V lost 4 bases and J 5 bases, leaving 11 bases between the germline ends. The CDR3 loop spans 13 amino acids. CDR1 and CDR2 from the germline V gene are MGHRA and YSYEKL. This CDR3 is CASSLTGKTEAFF. DNA of the CDR3: TGCGCCAGCAGCCTAACAGGGAAAACTGAAGCTTTCTTT.

This clonotype was detected many times. The rearrangement joins TRBV30 to TRBJ2-7; maybe TRBD2 (5 bases). The V gene lost 4 bases and the J gene lost 2 bases, with 12 bases spanning the gap. There are 13 residues in the CDR3. Germline values: CDR1 GTSNPN, CDR2 SVGIG (reference sequence). The CDR3 loop is CAWTWAAAYEQYF. In DNA form, the CDR3 reads TGTGCCTGGACCTGGGCAGCGGCCTACGAGCAGTACTTC.

Concerning this clonotype: Since a much larger clone is just one base distant, this may be a read error. CDR3 protein: CASSQDRWDQPQHF. As DNA, the CDR3 is TGCGCCAGCAGCCAAGATCGATGGGATCAGCCCCAGCATTTT. The rearrangement links TRBV4-1 to TRBJ1-5; D ambiguous. V was pared by 0 bases and J by 5 bases, with 8 bases between. This CDR3 region has 14 residues. Germline CDR1 is MGHRA and CDR2 is YSYEKL.

V gene TRBV18 combines with J gene TRBJ1-2, with 10 bases aligning to TRBD1. Trimming cost V 1 base and J 2 bases; bases outside gene matches: 7. Looked up from germline, CDR1 is KGHSH and CDR2 is LQKENI. The CDR3 runs 17 residues. The CDR3, as DNA: TGTGCCAGCTCACCACGGGACAGGGGAATCCTGAACTATGGCTACACCTTC. It encodes CASSPRDRGILNYGYTF.

With regard to this clonotype: The junction does not match germline at one end; this may be a read error. The chain is built from TRBV19 and TRBJ2-3, with TRBD2 matching over 9 bases. Germline loops: CDR1 LNHDA, CDR2 SQIVND (reference sequence). The CDR3 consists of 16 residues. CDR3 in amino acids: CAGSIIAGELSDTQYF. DNA of the CDR3: TGTGCCGGTAGTATAATAGCGGGAGAACTTTCAGATACGCAGTATTTT.

With regard to this clonotype: A much larger clone differs by one base, so this may be a read error. The chain links TRBV20-1 to TRBJ1-3; D may be TRBD1 (5 bases). The CDR3 extends over 12 amino acids. Germline V CDR1 and CDR2: DFQATT, SNEGSKA (reference sequence). The CDR3 protein is CSARTDGNSIYF. The CDR3 DNA sequence: TGCAGTGCTAGGACAGATGGAAACTCCATATATTTT.

At least ten counts were recorded for this clonotype. The V gene is TRBV9, the J gene TRBJ1-2; D not resolved. Germline CDR1 is SGDLS and CDR2 is YYNGEE. V lost 0 bases and J lost 0, with 6 bases in between. The CDR3 has 14 residues. The CDR3 DNA is TGTGCCAGCAGCGTAGATGTGGCTAACTATGGCTACACCTTC. Protein sequence: CASSVDVANYGYTF.

The chain recombines TRBV5-6 with TRBJ2-7; TRBD2 matches at 7 bases. Unmatched junction bases numbered 11, after V lost 6 bases and J lost 2 bases. Per germline, CDR1 SGHDT and CDR2 YYEEEE. The length of the CDR3 is 15 residues. The CDR3 DNA reads TGTGCCAGCACCTATGGGGGGAGGGCAGCCTACGAGCAGTACTTC. This encodes CASTYGGRAAYEQYF.

This clonotype has only a few counts. The chain couples TRBV6-6 to TRBJ2-5; D is uncertain. Trimming cost V 7 bases and J 1 base, with 7 bases left between them. There are 12 residues in the CDR3. The germline V gene has CDR1 MNHNY and CDR2 SVGAGI (reference sequence). CDR3 nucleotides: TGTGCCAGCACCGCACCCCAAGAGACCCAGTACTTC. Its protein is CASTAPQETQYF.

This clonotype was observed a few times. The gene calls are TRBV9 and TRBJ2-1; TRBD2 is a possible D gene (6 bases). The CDR3 loop spans 16 amino acids. The V end was cut by 0 bases, the J end by 4 bases, with 14 bases between. The germline V gene encodes CDR1 SGDLS and CDR2 YYNGEE. CDR3 sequence reads: CASSVGGELLYNEQFF. CDR3 nucleotides: TGTGCCAGCAGCGTAGGGGGGGAACTGCTTTACAATGAGCAGTTCTTC.

V gene TRBV23-1 combines with J gene TRBJ1-5; the D gene is possibly TRBD1 (6 bases). TRBV23-1 is an open reading frame, and its role is uncertain. V lost 0 bases and J lost 4, with 13 bases in between. The length of the CDR3 is 16 residues. The CDR3 loop is CASSQSDRKLNQPQHF. In DNA, the CDR3 is TGCGCCAGCAGTCAATCAGACAGGAAGTTAAATCAGCCCCAGCATTTT.

This clonotype was counted many times. The rearrangement joins TRBV9 to TRBJ1-3, with D maybe TRBD1 (5 bases). Germline-derived CDR1 and CDR2 are SGDLS and YYNGEE. CDR3 length: 16 residues. The V end was cut by 3 bases, the J end by 2 bases, with 15 bases between. The CDR3 DNA follows: TGTGCCAGCAGCGCCAACCGGGGCGATCCTGGAAACACCATATATTTT. Protein: CASSANRGDPGNTIYF.

This clonotype was picked up many times. The chain couples TRBV9 to TRBJ2-3, with D possibly matching TRBD2 (6 bases). The germline CDR1 and CDR2 sequences are SGDLS and YYNGEE. V was shortened by 2 bases and J by 4 bases, with 11 bases between the two germline ends. The CDR3 is made up of 14 amino acids. The CDR3: CASSVSGLADTQYF. The DNA of the CDR3 is TGTGCCAGCAGCGTCAGCGGGCTGGCAGATACGCAGTATTTT.

This clonotype was seen a handful of times. The chain is built from TRBV30 and TRBJ2-1, with TRBD2 matching 12 bases. The V and J ends lost 0 bases and 9 bases, in that order; junction bases with no gene match: 6. The CDR3 contains 15 residues. Germline V gene lookup returns CDR1 GTSNPN and CDR2 SVGIG (reference sequence). CDR3 residues: CAWSVSLAGGGEQFF. The CDR3 region has the DNA TGTGCCTGGAGTGTTAGTCTAGCGGGAGGGGGTGAGCAGTTCTTC. Full variable domain (rest looked up from reference TRBV30 and TRBJ2-1): SQTIHQWPATLVQPVGSPLSLECTVEGTSNPNLYWYRQAAGRGLQLLFYSVGIGQISSEVPQNLSASRPQDRQFILSSKKLLLSDSGFYLCAWSVSLAGGGEQFFGPGTRLTVL.

This clonotype was counted many times. The rearrangement uses TRBV5-1 and TRBJ2-7, with 7 bases fitting TRBD1. V trimming: 6 bases; J trimming: 4 bases; junction bases outside the gene matches: 4. The length of the CDR3 is 12 residues. The germline CDR1 and CDR2 sequences are SGHRS and YFSETQ. CDR3 region: CASTGTDYEQYF. The DNA of the CDR3 is TGCGCCAGCACCGGGACAGATTACGAGCAGTACTTC.

In this sample, this clonotype turned up many times. The rearrangement uses TRBV7-9 and TRBJ2-3; D uncertain. In germline, CDR1 is SEHNR, CDR2 FQNEAQ (reference sequence). The CDR3 is 15 amino acids. The germline V and J ends were trimmed by 8 bases and 0 bases, with 15 bases remaining between them. The CDR3 DNA is TGTGCCAGCGAACGACGGACCACTAGCACAGATACGCAGTATTTT. It specifies CASERRTTSTDTQYF.

The chain couples TRBV12-3 or TRBV12-4 to TRBJ2-7; D is uncertain. V lost 5 bases to trimming and J lost 6 bases, with 14 bases between them. The CDR3 spans 13 residues. CDR3 bases: TGTGCCAGCAGTCTATGGGGTAGCATCGAGCAGTACTTC. It is translated as CASSLWGSIEQYF.

This clonotype showed up just a few times. The chain combines TRBV6-2 or TRBV6-3 with TRBJ2-1; D perhaps matches TRBD2 (6 bases). Germline-derived CDR1 and CDR2 are MNHEY and SVGEGT. Trimming pared 0 bases from V and 6 bases from J, leaving 12 bases between. This CDR3 region has 15 residues. The CDR3, as DNA: TGTGCCAGCAGTTACTCGGTTGCGGGGCGCAATGAGCAGTTCTTC. It codes for CASSYSVAGRNEQFF.

This clonotype was observed a few times. This sequence joins TRBV2 and TRBJ1-5; D gene uncertain. With 3 bases removed from V and 6 bases from J, the gap between germline ends came to 18 bases. Germline CDR1 and CDR2: SNHLY and FYNNEI. CDR3 length: 16 residues. The CDR3 loop is CASSEGLTDYSQPQHF. Here the CDR3 DNA reads TGTGCCAGCAGTGAGGGTTTAACAGACTATTCTCAGCCCCAGCATTTT.

This clonotype showed up just a few times. The chain combines TRBV4-3 with TRBJ2-7; TRBD1 or TRBD2 may be the D gene (6 bases each). The CDR3 is 13 residues long. V lost 0 bases to trimming and J lost 6 bases, with 9 bases between them. In germline, CDR1 is LGHNA, CDR2 YSLEER. CDR3 bases: TGCGCCAGCAGCCAAGATTCGGGGGCCGAGCAGTACTTC. It encodes CASSQDSGAEQYF.

V gene TRBV24-1 combines with J gene TRBJ2-5, with D uncertain. V gave up 1 base and J gave up 4 bases, with 9 bases separating them. The CDR3 consists of 14 residues. Per the germline V gene, CDR1 is KGHDR and CDR2 is SFDVKD. CDR3 coding DNA: TGTGCCACCAGTGATTTCGGGCAAGGAGAGACCCAGTACTTC. The encoded protein is CATSDFGQGETQYF.

This clonotype came up many times. The CDR3 DNA follows: TGCAGCGTTGAAGGGACAGCTAGCACAGATACGCAGTATTTT. Amino acid sequence: CSVEGTASTDTQYF. This chain connects TRBV29-1 to TRBJ2-3, with D possibly matching TRBD1 (6 bases). Trimming cost V 1 base and J 0 bases, with 8 bases left between them. Germline assignment: CDR1 SQVTM and CDR2 ANQGSEA. The CDR3 sequence is 14 residues long.

This chain joins TRBV6-2 or TRBV6-3 and TRBJ2-5; D not resolved. The CDR3 is 15 amino acids. Trimming shortened V by 7 bases and J by 3 bases, and 18 bases separated the two germline ends. CDR1 MNHEY and CDR2 SVGEGT come from the germline V gene. The CDR3 protein is CASTDLPWMEETQYF. CDR3 DNA: TGTGCCAGCACTGACCTCCCGTGGATGGAAGAGACCCAGTACTTC.

The chain recombines TRBV24-1 with TRBJ2-3, with D perhaps TRBD1 or TRBD2 (6 bases each). Trimming removed 11 bases from V and 2 bases from J, with 13 bases in between. Germline V lookup: CDR1 KGHDR, CDR2 SFDVKD. The CDR3 loop spans 13 amino acids. In DNA form, the CDR3 reads TGTGCCATTCGCCCGGGGGCCACAGATACGCAGTATTTT. Amino acid sequence: CAIRPGATDTQYF.

This clonotype was recorded at least ten times. The rearrangement uses TRBV19 and TRBJ2-2; D gene uncertain. The germline gives CDR1 LNHDA, CDR2 SQIVND (reference sequence). The CDR3 extends over 14 amino acids. The V and J ends lost 1 base and 5 bases respectively, with 8 bases between them. CDR3 sequence reads: CASSIVLETGELFF. In nucleotides, the CDR3 is TGTGCCAGTAGTATAGTCCTAGAGACCGGGGAGCTGTTTTTT.